This TCR beta chain was recovered during a study of OX40 agonist ivuxolimab in advanced cancers. The germline gives CDR1 MDHEN, CDR2 SYDVKM. V dropped 11 bases and J dropped 3 bases, with 11 bases sitting between them. This CDR3 comprises 13 residues. Using immunoSEQ multiplex PCR, the repertoire was profiled, and TCRdb retains in-frame clones only, with some absent. The sample lists around 53,000 clones, 70% to 90% occurring once. This chain connects TRBV28 to TRBJ1-6; D perhaps matches TRBD1 (5 bases). Sequencing used CD4+ or CD8+ T cells sorted from blood, obtained in a trial of the OX40 agonist ivuxolimab. The sequence derives from an adult with an advanced solid tumor such as melanoma, head and neck, liver or kidney cancer. CDR3 nucleotides: TGTGCCGCAAGGGGTTACTATAATTCACCCCTCCACTTT. Translating it yields CAARGYYNSPLHF.